This entry concerns a single T cell receptor beta chain. The CDR3 runs 15 residues. Germline V CDR1 and CDR2: MGHDK, SYGVNS. With V trimmed by 4 bases and J by 7 bases, 7 bases remained unmatched. Original handling: Nucleated cell counts were estimated from reference gene primer amplification. Method: immunoSEQ multiplex PCR; TCRdb's copy keeps in-frame clones and lacks some. The D gene and trimming were derived from the DNA, and the V and J assignments and clone size from that table. The sample contains around 72,000 clones, about 82% of which appear only once. This sample stems from a study of blood T cell repertoires in COVID-19. The overall study: Material from acute and convalescent COVID-19 was sourced from the United States, Italy and Spain.

This TCR was recovered from a woman aged 60-70 years with acute or convalescent COVID-19. The gene calls are TRBV25-1 and TRBJ2-3, with TRBD2 matching over 11 bases. Sequenced: peripheral blood. CDR3 coding DNA: TGTGCCAGCAGTGGTGTAGCGGGAGGGCGTAATACGCAGTATTTT. As protein: CASSGVAGGRNTQYF.